Each of the 32 T cell receptor beta chains below was sequenced from the same sample in a study of cytomegalovirus exposure and HLA in healthy donors (TCRdb year 2017). The library was made by the immunoSEQ multiplex PCR assay. In its TCRdb copy, this immuneACCESS table keeps in-frame sequences only and misses some clones. Where compared with another copy, unresolved V genes explain less than half of these, and the others have no known cause. This sample comprises about 200,000 clones, about 81% of them detected only once. The ten largest clones add up to 0.95% to 1.5% of the sample. Sequencing was performed on PBMCs. The receptors were gathered from a woman in her 30s in good health and CMV-seronegative.

The genes are TRBV18 and TRBJ1-4; the D is unclear. CDR3 length: 15 residues. Per germline, CDR1 KGHSH and CDR2 LQKENI. Trimming took off 3 bases at V and 3 bases at J, with 11 bases between the two ends. The CDR3 bases are TGTGCCAGCTCACCGCAGGATTTTGCTAATGAAAAACTGTTTTTT. Translation gives CASSPQDFANEKLFF.

This chain connects TRBV5-8 to TRBJ2-3; the match to TRBD2 covers 12 bases. Per germline, CDR1 SGHTS and CDR2 YDEGEE. This CDR3 is built from 18 residues. Trimming removed 0 bases from V and 1 base from J; junction bases left unmatched: 6. The CDR3 here is CASSLGGRTSGGTDTQYF. Written as DNA, the CDR3 is TGTGCCAGCAGCTTGGGAGGAAGGACTAGCGGGGGCACAGATACGCAGTATTTT.

V and J are TRBV10-2 and TRBJ2-5; maybe TRBD1 (6 bases). CDR3 length: 17 amino acids. The V gene's germline CDR1 is WSHSY and CDR2 SAAADI. Trimming removed 10 bases at V and 6 bases at J, with 30 bases between. CDR3 sequence: CATTGIPGRGRMQTQYF. CDR3 DNA sequence: TGCGCCACCACAGGAATTCCCGGCAGGGGCCGCATGCAGACCCAGTACTTC.

The rearrangement links TRBV9 to TRBJ1-4; tentative D call: TRBD1 (5 bases). The V end was cut by 4 bases, the J end by 1 base, with 17 bases between. Germline assignment: CDR1 SGDLS and CDR2 YYNGEE. CDR3 length: 17 amino acids. CDR3 coding DNA: TGTGCCAGCAGCCCCTCCTGGTGGGGCCTAACTAATGAAAAACTGTTTTTT. It encodes CASSPSWWGLTNEKLFF.

V and J are TRBV9 and TRBJ1-1; TRBD1 matches at 11 bases. V lost 3 bases and J lost 3; bases outside the gene matches: 1. Germline values: CDR1 SGDLS, CDR2 YYNGEE. CDR3 length equals 14 residues. The CDR3 DNA follows: TGTGCCAGCAGCGAGGGACAGGGGGACACTGAAGCTTTCTTT. Its translation: CASSEGQGDTEAFF.

The DNA for the CDR3 is TGTGCCAGCAGCTTGGCGGGGTTTGGGGCCAACGTCCTGACTTTC. Translating gives CASSLAGFGANVLTF. This rearrangement joins TRBV5-6 to TRBJ2-6; perhaps TRBD2 as D (5 bases). This CDR3 has 15 residues. Trimming took 0 bases from V and 3 from J, leaving 7 bases between them. Germline assignment: CDR1 SGHDT and CDR2 YYEEEE.

This chain uses TRBV6-1 with TRBJ2-3; 7 bases align to TRBD1. V lost 6 bases, J lost 1 base, and 4 bases stayed unmatched. CDR3 size: 14 residues. Germline V gene sequence: CDR1 MNHNS, CDR2 SASEGT. CDR3 sequence (DNA): TGTGCCAGCAGGACAGGGCTTGGCACAGATACGCAGTATTTT. Translated, it gives CASRTGLGTDTQYF.

The chain joins TRBV7-8 to TRBJ1-2; D ambiguous. The CDR3 totals 15 residues. V gave up 5 bases and J gave up 1 base, with 14 bases separating them. Germline lookup yields CDR1 SGHVS and CDR2 FQNEAQ. The CDR3 here is CASSRSREVNYGYTF. The DNA of the CDR3 is TGTGCCAGCAGCCGCTCTAGGGAGGTTAACTATGGCTACACCTTC.

The V gene is TRBV7-3, the J gene TRBJ1-2; 7 positions agree with TRBD1. The CDR3 is 15 residues long. Unmatched junction bases numbered 10, after V lost 5 bases and J lost 4 bases. Looked up from germline, CDR1 is SGHTA and CDR2 is FQGTGA. The CDR3 DNA follows: TGTGCCAGCAGCATCGCCGGGACAGACATCTATGGCTACACCTTC. This gives the protein CASSIAGTDIYGYTF.

V is TRBV10-3 and J is TRBJ2-5; the match to TRBD2 covers 7 bases. This CDR3 contains 16 residues. CDR1 and CDR2 from the germline V gene are ENHRY and SYGVKD. Trimming at V came to 0 bases and at J to 1 base, leaving 5 bases not matched to a gene. The CDR3 protein is CAISESTGGLQETQYF. CDR3 nucleotide sequence: TGTGCCATCAGTGAGTCGACGGGAGGACTCCAAGAGACCCAGTACTTC.

This clone has a handful of counts. The chain uses TRBV18 and TRBJ1-4; D call uncertain. This CDR3 region has 14 residues. CDR1 KGHSH and CDR2 LQKENI come from the germline V gene. V was clipped by 1 base and J by 8 bases, with 11 bases between them. Here the CDR3 DNA reads TGTGCCAGCTCACCACGGAGGGAGCAGGAAAAACTGTTTTTT. It encodes CASSPRREQEKLFF. Variable domain in full (rest from reference TRBV18 and TRBJ1-4): NAGVMQNPRHLVRRRGQEARLRCSPMKGHSHVYWYRQLPEEGLKFMVYLQKENIIDESGMPKERFSAEFPKEGPSILRIQQVVRGDSAAYFCASSPRREQEKLFFGSGTQLSVL.

The V gene is TRBV4-2, the J gene TRBJ2-3, with 9 bases identical to TRBD2. CDR1 is LGHNA, CDR2 YNFKEQ, per germline. This CDR3 has 16 residues. The V segment lost 4 bases and the J segment 6 bases; nucleotides outside the gene matches: 11. CDR3 DNA sequence: TGTGCCAGCAGCCCCCAGATTGCGGGAGGGCGGGATACGCAGTATTTT. Amino acids: CASSPQIAGGRDTQYF.

Only one count was recorded for this clone. This chain joins TRBV6-5 and TRBJ2-7, with TRBD2 matching over 10 bases. Germline CDR1 is MNHEY and CDR2 is SVGAGI. The CDR3 contains 14 residues. With 7 bases clipped from V and 1 base from J, the junction kept 4 bases outside the gene matches. CDR3 in amino acids: CASTASGSSYEQYF. DNA of the CDR3: TGTGCCAGCACGGCTAGCGGGAGTTCCTACGAGCAGTACTTC.

V usage is TRBV12-5 and J usage is TRBJ2-7, with D perhaps matching TRBD1 (6 bases). Per germline, CDR1 LGHNT and CDR2 FRNRAP. The V end was cut by 6 bases, the J end by 6 bases, with 12 bases between. The CDR3 has 12 residues. The CDR3 reads CASGILRGEQYF. CDR3 bases: TGTGCTAGTGGGATACTCAGGGGCGAGCAGTACTTC.

The chain has TRBV6-1 and TRBJ2-3; the match to TRBD2 covers 9 bases. V gave up 5 bases and J gave up 4 bases; unmatched junction bases: 4. CDR1 and CDR2 from the germline V gene are MNHNS and SASEGT. The CDR3 is 14 amino acids. The CDR3 DNA follows: TGTGCCAGCAGTTTTAGCGGGAGCGCAGATACGCAGTATTTT. Amino acid sequence: CASSFSGSADTQYF.

The chain is built from TRBV28 and TRBJ1-3; D is unresolved. The V end lost 4 bases, the J end lost 8 bases, and 9 bases lay between the germline ends. Looked up from germline, CDR1 is MDHEN and CDR2 is SYDVKM. The CDR3 has 12 residues. The CDR3 bases are TGTGCCAGCAGTTATCTTGGGCACACCATATATTTT. Translation: CASSYLGHTIYF. Complete variable domain (other parts from reference TRBV28 and TRBJ1-3): DVKVTQSSRYLVKRTGEKVFLECVQDMDHENMFWYRQDPGLGLRLIYFSYDVKMKEKGDIPEGYSVSREKKERFSLILESASTNQTSMYLCASSYLGHTIYFGEGSWLTVV.

This sequence joins TRBV19 and TRBJ2-1; 9 bases are shared with TRBD1. Germline CDR1 and CDR2: LNHDA and SQIVND (reference sequence). V lost 4 bases to trimming and J lost 2 bases; unmatched junction nucleotides: 3. CDR3 length: 15 amino acids. This CDR3 is CASSRDRGTYNEQFF. The CDR3 region has the DNA TGTGCCAGTAGTAGAGACAGGGGGACCTACAATGAGCAGTTCTTC.

This clone was counted only a few times. V usage is TRBV5-4 and J usage is TRBJ2-2; 8 bases are shared with TRBD2. CDR3 length equals 15 residues. The V gene's germline CDR1 is SGHNT and CDR2 YYREEE (reference sequence). V trimming: 2 bases; J trimming: 4 bases; junction bases outside the gene matches: 4. The CDR3 DNA sequence: TGTGCCAGCAGCTTCTTCCGGGAGGGCACCGGGGAGCTGTTTTTT. It encodes CASSFFREGTGELFF.

This CDR3 is CASESDRARGYTF. The CDR3 coding sequence is TGTGCCTCAGAATCCGACAGGGCCCGGGGCTACACCTTC. This chain uses TRBV30 with TRBJ1-2, with 7 bases identical to TRBD1. The V gene's germline CDR1 is GTSNPN and CDR2 SVGIG (reference sequence). The CDR3 consists of 13 residues. The trim removed 7 bases at V and 8 bases at J, leaving 13 bases unmatched.

The chain links TRBV27 to TRBJ1-3, with D perhaps matching TRBD1 (6 bases). The CDR3 is 15 residues long. The germline V and J ends were trimmed by 5 bases and 0 bases, with 11 bases remaining between them. The V gene's germline CDR1 is MNHEY and CDR2 SMNVEV (reference sequence). The CDR3 nucleotides read TGTGCCAGCAGTCCCCAGGGGTCCTCTGGAAACACCATATATTTT. Residues: CASSPQGSSGNTIYF.

The chain joins TRBV4-1 to TRBJ1-2, with D unresolved. V was clipped by 5 bases and J by 3 bases, with 19 bases between them. The length of the CDR3 is 16 residues. Per the germline V gene, CDR1 is MGHRA and CDR2 is YSYEKL. The CDR3 DNA reads TGCGCCAGCAGCTCCCCGGCCATACTATCGGACTATGGCTACACCTTC. Protein product: CASSSPAILSDYGYTF.

This clone was picked up a small number of times. This chain links TRBV5-1 with TRBJ1-2; TRBD1 matches at 9 bases. V lost 4 bases to trimming and J lost 4 bases; unmatched junction nucleotides: 8. CDR3 length equals 15 residues. Germline V lookup: CDR1 SGHRS, CDR2 YFSETQ. CDR3 region: CASSDTGQGRYGYTF. CDR3 coding DNA: TGCGCCAGCAGCGATACAGGACAGGGGCGCTATGGCTACACCTTC.

This clone is a singleton in its sample. This chain uses TRBV6-5 with TRBJ2-2, with 8 bases lining up with TRBD2. The germline CDR1 and CDR2 sequences are MNHEY and SVGAGI. V dropped 4 bases and J dropped 5; count of bases not matched to a gene: 9. The CDR3 covers 16 residues. The DNA for the CDR3 is TGTGCCAGCAGTTTTCCACGGGGGGGGCGAACCGGGGAGCTGTTTTTT. Translated: CASSFPRGGRTGELFF.

The chain has TRBV7-6 and TRBJ2-3; 8 nucleotides align to TRBD2. The V gene's germline CDR1 is SGHVS and CDR2 FNYEAQ. J was trimmed by 2 bases and V by 4 bases; bases with no gene match: 8. The CDR3 contains 16 residues. The CDR3 protein is CASSYQVSGNTDTQYF. CDR3 nucleotides: TGTGCCAGCAGCTACCAGGTTAGCGGGAACACAGATACGCAGTATTTT. Looking up the rest from reference TRBV7-6 and TRBJ2-3 gives the full variable domain: GAGVSQSPRYKVTKRGQDVALRCDPISGHVSLYWYRQALGQGPEFLTYFNYEAQQDKSGLPNDRFSAERPEGSISTLTIQRTEQRDSAMYRCASSYQVSGNTDTQYFGPGTRLTVL.

V usage is TRBV9 and J usage is TRBJ2-3; 7 nucleotides agree with TRBD2. With V trimmed by 0 bases and J by 2 bases, 6 bases remained unmatched. CDR1 is SGDLS and CDR2 is YYNGEE in the germline V gene. This CDR3 is built from 16 residues. The DNA of the CDR3 is TGTGCCAGCAGCGTAGGAGCGGGGCCCCTCACAGATACGCAGTATTTT. Translating it yields CASSVGAGPLTDTQYF.

This clone was seen a few times. This chain connects TRBV2 to TRBJ2-2; TRBD1 is a possible D gene (5 bases). Between the trimmed V and J ends, which lost 4 bases and 4 bases, there was a span of 13 bases. CDR3 size: 15 residues. Germline V CDR1 and CDR2: SNHLY, FYNNEI. Here the CDR3 reads CASSVRGHITGELFF. The CDR3 DNA reads TGTGCCAGCAGTGTGAGAGGACACATCACCGGGGAGCTGTTTTTT.

The chain combines TRBV5-5 with TRBJ1-4; D not resolved. This CDR3 spans 14 amino acids. Germline CDR1 reads SGHKS; CDR2 reads YYEKEE (reference sequence). Trimming removed 2 bases at V and 3 bases at J, with 8 bases between. CDR3 amino acids: CASSFEAANEKLFF. CDR3 DNA sequence: TGTGCCAGCAGCTTCGAAGCGGCTAATGAAAAACTGTTTTTT.

The chain's CDR3 is CASSLARGLAVQETQYF. DNA for the CDR3: TGTGCCAGCAGCTTGGCCCGAGGACTAGCGGTCCAAGAGACCCAGTACTTC. The V gene is TRBV5-6, the J gene TRBJ2-5; TRBD2 aligns across 10 bases. Germline CDR1 reads SGHDT; CDR2 reads YYEEEE. After removal of 0 bases from V and 1 base from J, the junction contained 6 bases not matched to a gene. CDR3 length equals 17 residues. Filled out from reference TRBV5-6 and TRBJ2-5, the complete variable domain reads DAGVTQSPTHLIKTRGQQVTLRCSPKSGHDTVSWYQQALGQGPQFIFQYYEEEERQRGNFPDRFSGHQFPNYSSELNVNALLLGDSALYLCASSLARGLAVQETQYFGPGTRLLVL.

J is TRBJ1-4 and V is TRBV9; 10 nucleotides agree with TRBD1. Germline trimming cut 0 bases from V and 7 bases from J; bases unmatched to any gene: 0. CDR3 length equals 14 residues. Germline values: CDR1 SGDLS, CDR2 YYNGEE. CDR3 residues: CASSVGQGAEKLFF. CDR3 coding DNA: TGTGCCAGCAGCGTAGGACAGGGGGCTGAAAAACTGTTTTTT.

The J gene is TRBJ1-1, the V gene TRBV7-9; 7 bases are shared with TRBD1. The ends lost 1 base at V and 12 bases at J; junction bases unmatched: 8. From germline, CDR1 is SEHNR and CDR2 FQNEAQ (reference sequence). The length of the CDR3 is 13 residues. In DNA, the CDR3 is TGTGCCAGCAGCTTAGAGGGGGCGGGACCTTCTTTCTTT. Translating it yields CASSLEGAGPSFF.

This clone was seen a handful of times. The V call is TRBV27, the J call TRBJ1-1; 10 bases align to TRBD1. This CDR3 region has 15 residues. V shed 7 bases and J 4 bases; nucleotides not matched to a gene: 9. Germline V gene sequence: CDR1 MNHEY, CDR2 SMNVEV (reference sequence). The CDR3 sequence: CASTPARDRGTEAFF. The CDR3 bases are TGTGCCAGCACTCCCGCGAGGGACAGGGGCACTGAAGCTTTCTTT.

This CDR3 is CASSFGNLWGSYNEQFF. Here the CDR3 DNA reads TGTGCCAGCAGCTTCGGGAACCTTTGGGGCTCCTACAATGAGCAGTTCTTC. This chain joins TRBV7-8 and TRBJ2-1; D may be TRBD2 (5 bases). Trimming took off 3 bases at V and 0 bases at J, with 15 bases between the two ends. The germline V gene encodes CDR1 SGHVS and CDR2 FQNEAQ. The CDR3 contains 17 residues.